This T cell receptor beta chain comes out of a study of T cell responses to AZD1222 COVID-19 vaccine. Trimming took 4 bases from V and 0 from J, leaving 8 bases between them. Per germline, CDR1 SGHDT and CDR2 YYEEEE. The CDR3 is 15 residues long. Study-level results: Without day 14 samples, only post-peak T cell repertoires were studied. The donor group comprised mostly white British people and more females; the analysis possibly underestimated clonal diversity.

Note on this clone: No antigen is known for it.

Clones were sequenced by immunoSEQ multiplex PCR, and TCRdb holds only the in-frame ones, with some missing. The top ten hold over 0.85% of the sample, which has some 200,000 clones, about nine tenths seen once. This receptor was taken from an adult in good health. This sample comprised peripheral blood, obtained on day 0 of AZD1222 vaccination. The V and J genes are TRBV5-6 and TRBJ2-6; the D is unclear. This CDR3 is CASSPPGSGANVLTF. The CDR3 DNA reads as TGTGCCAGCAGCCCGCCGGGCTCTGGGGCCAACGTCCTGACTTTC.